The TCR beta chain described here comes from a study of PD-1 blockade in classical Hodgkin lymphoma. The study's findings and limits: Newly diagnosed patients had baseline TCR diversity that was reportedly lower than that of healthy donors. TCR diversity in CD4+, not CD8+, cells rose significantly by C4D1. Patients who responded completely had about the same baseline diversity as newly diagnosed patients.

Stated time point: cycle 4 day 1 (C4D1), after five to seven weeks of nivolumab. Brentuximab vedotin exposure varied among the patients, all of whom had relapsed after autologous stem cell transplantation. Complete response, partial response or progressive disease were the best responses. Clones were sequenced by immunoSEQ multiplex PCR, and TCRdb holds only the in-frame ones, with some missing. The sample lists some 39,000 clones, around 80% occurring once. With respect to this clone: The antigen is unknown.

The CDR3 contains 15 residues. V gave up 5 bases and J gave up 7 bases, with 18 bases separating them. In germline, CDR1 is MNHEY, CDR2 SVGAGI. This TCR was recovered from a human donor with classical Hodgkin lymphoma. This material consisted of peripheral blood mononuclear cells (PBMCs), taken before the fourth cycle of nivolumab. The chain joins TRBV6-5 to TRBJ2-1, with D unresolved. The CDR3 coding sequence is TGTGCCAGCAGTCGTCCGGGCCTCCAGGTGAATGAGCAGTTCTTC. Protein: CASSRPGLQVNEQFF.